A single sample gave rise to the 13 T cell receptor beta chains below, sequenced in a study of T cell clonality in common variable immunodeficiency. This table comes from immunoSEQ multiplex PCR, and its TCRdb copy is limited to in-frame clones, with some not included. The sample shows approximately 52,000 clones, no singletons; the ten largest hold about 3.4%. Source material: peripheral blood mononuclear cells. The receptor source for this set is a person aged 18 to 69 in good health.

Concerning this clone itself: The read terminates 3 residues ahead of where the CDR3 ends, so the germline J gene completes it. The J gene is TRBJ2-7, the V gene TRBV2; possibly TRBD1 for D (6 bases). This CDR3 is 14 amino acids long. The V and J ends lost 1 base and 6 bases respectively, with 13 bases between them. Germline V gives CDR1 SNHLY, CDR2 FYNNEI. The DNA read from the CDR3 is TGTGCCAGCAGTGAAGTAGCTAAAGGGGGCGAG. Its translation is CASSEVAKGGE. The entire CDR3 sequence reads CASSEVAKGGEQYF.

This clone was observed at least ten times. The CDR3 reads CASSQPGQDSYGYTF. Partial CDR3 DNA: TGTGCCAGCAGTCAACCGGGACAGGACTCCTATGGC. The chain combines TRBV7-9 with TRBJ1-2, with 8 nucleotides matching TRBD1. The read ends 3 residues shy of where the CDR3 ends; the end is completed using the germline J gene. V lost 6 bases, J lost 4 bases, and 10 bases stayed unmatched. Germline CDR1 is SEHNR and CDR2 is FQNEAQ (reference sequence). The CDR3 is 15 amino acids.

On this clone: Read data end 3 residues before the CDR3 end; the end is taken from the germline J gene. The chain uses TRBV7-6 and TRBJ2-1; 7 positions agree with TRBD1. This CDR3 has 14 amino acids. Looked up from germline, CDR1 is SGHVS and CDR2 is FNYEAQ. The trim removed 5 bases at V and 6 bases at J, leaving 7 bases unmatched. The sequenced CDR3 bases are TGTGCCAGCAGCCACGGACAGGTAGTCAATGAG. Protein product: CASSHGQVVNE. The complete CDR3 protein is CASSHGQVVNEQFF.

In this sample, this clone turned up many times. The CDR3 is cut off 3 residues early in the read; its end comes from the germline J gene. The J gene is TRBJ2-5, the V gene TRBV19; 11 positions match TRBD2. The ends lost 5 bases at V and 5 bases at J; junction bases unmatched: 16. The CDR3 consists of 18 residues. In germline, CDR1 is LNHDA, CDR2 SQIVND (reference sequence). This CDR3 is CASSPTSGSGLGVETQYF. CDR3 DNA (partial): TGTGCCAGTAGTCCCACTAGCGGGAGTGGTCTTGGGGTTGAGACC. The full variable domain, its missing parts supplied by reference TRBV19 and TRBJ2-5, is DGGITQSPKYLFRKEGQNVTLSCEQNLNHDAMYWYRQDPGQGLRLIYYSQIVNDFQKGDIAEGYSVSREKKESFPLTVTSAQKNPTAFYLCASSPTSGSGLGVETQYFGPGTRLLVL.

This clone was counted many times. The read ends 3 residues early relative to the CDR3; the germline J gene fills the gap. The chain is built from TRBV5-1 and TRBJ1-4, with D possibly being TRBD1 (6 bases). The germline V gene has CDR1 SGHRS and CDR2 YFSETQ. CDR3 length equals 15 residues. Trimming removed 1 base at V and 4 bases at J, with 11 bases between. This chain's CDR3 is CASSLTQGRNEKLFF. The CDR3 bases that were read are TGCGCCAGCAGCTTGACCCAGGGGCGTAATGAAAAA.

This clone has more than one count but fewer than ten. The read is 3 residues too short to cover the CDR3 end, so that end is filled in from the germline J gene. The chain recombines TRBV18 with TRBJ1-2; D perhaps matches TRBD1 (5 bases). The V gene's germline CDR1 is KGHSH and CDR2 LQKENI. This CDR3 region has 16 residues. The DNA read from the CDR3 is TGTGCCAGCTCACCTGAGGCTAGCGGGGGAAACTACGAC. Translating it yields CASSPEASGGNYD. The CDR3 reads in full as CASSPEASGGNYDYTF.

At least ten counts were recorded for this clone. The CDR3 extends 3 residues past the end of the read, so its final part is completed from the germline J gene. This sequence joins TRBV14 and TRBJ1-1, with D possibly matching TRBD1 (6 bases). The germline V gene encodes CDR1 SGHDN and CDR2 FVKESK. The CDR3 runs 13 residues. The CDR3 reads CASSPGTIGRAFF. CDR3 DNA, as far as it was read: TGTGCCAGCAGCCCCGGGACAATAGGACGA.

This clone was observed at least ten times. From the germline J gene comes the end of the CDR3, since the read stops 3 residues before it. The chain couples TRBV7-2 to TRBJ1-1, with a weak D call TRBD1 (5 bases). The ends were cut back, 2 bases at V and 1 base at J, with 11 bases in the middle. There are 15 residues in the CDR3. The germline gives CDR1 SGHTA, CDR2 FQGNSA. CDR3 DNA, as far as it was read: TGTGCCAGCAGCTTATTTTCGGGGGGGAACACTGAA. The encoded protein is CASSLFSGGNTE. The whole CDR3 reads CASSLFSGGNTEAFF.

This clone was found many times. The read stops 3 residues short of the end of the CDR3; the missing end is completed from the germline J gene. The rearrangement uses TRBV7-3 and TRBJ2-1; D is ambiguous. Per germline, CDR1 SGHTA and CDR2 FQGTGA. Trimming cost V 0 bases and J 5 bases, with 8 bases left between them. The CDR3 consists of 14 residues. The CDR3 DNA, read in part, is TGTGCCAGCAGCTTAACGCGTACTAACAATGAG. The encoded protein is CASSLTRTNNE. The full CDR3 sequence reads CASSLTRTNNEQFF.

This clone has ten or more counts. Coverage ceases 3 residues before the CDR3 finishes, and the germline J gene fills in the end. V and J are TRBV29-1 and TRBJ2-2; D is ambiguous. This CDR3 is 13 amino acids long. Germline V gene data show CDR1 as SQVTM and CDR2 as ANQGSEA. V lost 6 bases and J 3 bases, leaving 11 bases between the germline ends. CDR3 bases read: TGCAGCGTCAAGAGCCCTGACACCGGGGAG. Translated: CSVKSPDTGE. The whole CDR3 sequence is CSVKSPDTGELFF.

This clone has a count of ten or more. The read gets to within 3 residues of the CDR3 end, and the germline J gene fills in the rest. The chain has TRBV11-3 and TRBJ2-5, with 12 bases aligning to TRBD2. Looked up from germline, CDR1 is SGHNT and CDR2 is YENEEA. Trimming took 5 bases from V and 5 from J; bases not matched to a gene: 6. The CDR3 has 15 amino acids. CDR3 bases read: TGTGCCAGCAGCACCGGACTAGCGGGATGGGAGACC. Translation: CASSTGLAGWET. The full-length CDR3 reads as CASSTGLAGWETQYF. Supplemented by reference TRBV11-3 and TRBJ2-5, the full variable domain reads EAGVVQSPRYKIIEKKQPVAFWCNPISGHNTLYWYLQNLGQGPELLIRYENEEAVDDSQLPKDRFSAERLKGVDSTLKIQPAELGDSAVYLCASSTGLAGWETQYFGPGTRLLVL.

This clone was seen many times. The CDR3 end is not reached by the read, which stops 3 residues before it; the germline J gene fills it in. The chain couples TRBV19 to TRBJ2-5; 7 nucleotides match TRBD1. V shed 5 bases, J shed 5 bases, and the junction held 14 bases outside the gene matches. The CDR3 extends over 16 amino acids. CDR1 and CDR2 from the germline V gene are LNHDA and SQIVND (reference sequence). This CDR3 is CASSDRLDRVAETQYF. Incomplete CDR3 DNA: TGTGCCAGTAGTGATCGCTTAGACAGGGTTGCCGAGACC.

Regarding this clone: Sequencing ends 3 residues short of the CDR3 end; the germline J gene provides the rest. This rearrangement joins TRBV5-1 to TRBJ2-7, with TRBD2 as a possible D gene (6 bases). Trimming pared 4 bases from V and 1 base from J, leaving 9 bases between. CDR3 length: 13 residues. Germline-derived CDR1 and CDR2 are SGHRS and YFSETQ. The CDR3 sequence is CASSVGTSYEQYF. Partial CDR3 DNA: TGCGCCAGCAGCGTGGGGACTTCCTACGAG.